Sequencing of this T cell receptor beta chain was carried out in a study of T-cell memory formation after mild COVID-19. 5'RACE primed from the constant segment yielded TCR alpha and TCR beta cDNA libraries bearing sample barcodes and UMIs. TCRdb reprocessed the 5' RACE reads with MiXCR, giving one entry per CDR3 protein. The table records 240,000 or so distinct CDR3 sequences, around 10% of them present only once. In its sample, this clonotype was seen a few times. The V gene lost 2 bases and the J gene lost 2 bases, with 7 bases spanning the gap. The CDR3 runs to 14 residues. The clonotype comes from a man aged 18 to 35 who had mild COVID-19 (a few samples of this study predate the infection). Cell type and time point are not known. What was sequenced was PBMCs or a T cell subset sorted from them (not recorded which). This chain joins TRBV12-3 or TRBV12-4 and TRBJ2-1, with D perhaps matching TRBD1 (6 bases). The CDR3 spells CASSLQGPYNEQFF. In nucleotides, the CDR3 is TGTGCCAGCAGTTTACAGGGGCCCTACAATGAGCAGTTCTTC.